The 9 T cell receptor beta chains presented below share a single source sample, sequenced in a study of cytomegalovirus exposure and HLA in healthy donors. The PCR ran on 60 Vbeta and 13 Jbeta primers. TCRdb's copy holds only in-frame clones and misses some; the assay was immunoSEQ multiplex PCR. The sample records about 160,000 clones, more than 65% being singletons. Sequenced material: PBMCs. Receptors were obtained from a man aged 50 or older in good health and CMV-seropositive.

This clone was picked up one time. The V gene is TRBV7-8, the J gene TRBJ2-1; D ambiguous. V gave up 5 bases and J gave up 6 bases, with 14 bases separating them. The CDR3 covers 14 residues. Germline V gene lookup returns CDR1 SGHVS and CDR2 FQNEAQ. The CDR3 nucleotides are TGTGCCAGCAGCCGGAGACCCGAACCCAATGAGCAGTTCTTC. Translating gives CASSRRPEPNEQFF.

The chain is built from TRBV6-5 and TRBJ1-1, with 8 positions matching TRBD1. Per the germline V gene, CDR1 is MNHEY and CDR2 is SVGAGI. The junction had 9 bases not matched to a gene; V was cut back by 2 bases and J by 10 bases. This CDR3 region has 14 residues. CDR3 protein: CASSYTLDRVGAFF. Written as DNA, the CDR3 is TGTGCCAGCAGTTACACGCTGGACAGGGTTGGAGCTTTCTTT.

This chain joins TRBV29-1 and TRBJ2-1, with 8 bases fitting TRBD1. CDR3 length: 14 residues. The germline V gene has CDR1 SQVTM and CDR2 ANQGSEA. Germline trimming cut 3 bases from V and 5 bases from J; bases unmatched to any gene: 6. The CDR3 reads CSVDGQGAHNEQFF. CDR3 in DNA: TGCAGCGTTGACGGGCAGGGGGCCCACAATGAGCAGTTCTTC.

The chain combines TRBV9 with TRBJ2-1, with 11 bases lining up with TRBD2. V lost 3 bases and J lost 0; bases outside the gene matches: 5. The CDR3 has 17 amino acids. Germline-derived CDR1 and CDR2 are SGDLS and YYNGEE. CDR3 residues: CASSGLTSGSSYNEQFF. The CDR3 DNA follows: TGTGCCAGCAGCGGACTTACTAGCGGGAGCTCCTACAATGAGCAGTTCTTC.

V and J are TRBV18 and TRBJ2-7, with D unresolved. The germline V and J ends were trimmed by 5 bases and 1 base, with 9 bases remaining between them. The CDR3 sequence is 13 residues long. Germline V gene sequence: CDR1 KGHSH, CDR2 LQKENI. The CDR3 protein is CASSARASYEQYF. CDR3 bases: TGTGCCAGCTCAGCACGGGCGTCCTACGAGCAGTACTTC. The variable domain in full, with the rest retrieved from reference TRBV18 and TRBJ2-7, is NAGVMQNPRHLVRRRGQEARLRCSPMKGHSHVYWYRQLPEEGLKFMVYLQKENIIDESGMPKERFSAEFPKEGPSILRIQQVVRGDSAAYFCASSARASYEQYFGPGTRLTVT.

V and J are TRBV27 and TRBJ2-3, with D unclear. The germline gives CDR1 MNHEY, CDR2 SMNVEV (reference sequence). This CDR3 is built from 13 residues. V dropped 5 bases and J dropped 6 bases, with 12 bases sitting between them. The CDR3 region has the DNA TGTGCCAGCAGTCCCCCGTGGGCCGATACGCAGTATTTT. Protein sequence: CASSPPWADTQYF.

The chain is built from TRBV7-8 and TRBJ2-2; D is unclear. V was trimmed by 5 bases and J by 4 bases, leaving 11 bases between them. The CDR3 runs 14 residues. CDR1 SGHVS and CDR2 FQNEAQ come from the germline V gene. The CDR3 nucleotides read TGTGCCAGCAGCCCCCGCCCCAGCACCGGGGAGCTGTTTTTT. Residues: CASSPRPSTGELFF.

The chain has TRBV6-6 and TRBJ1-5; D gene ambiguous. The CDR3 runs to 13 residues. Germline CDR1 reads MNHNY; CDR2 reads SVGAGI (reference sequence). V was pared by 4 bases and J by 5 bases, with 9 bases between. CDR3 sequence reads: CASSSTADQPQHF. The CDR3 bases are TGTGCCAGCAGTTCGACGGCGGATCAGCCCCAGCATTTT.

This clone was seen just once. In DNA, the CDR3 is TGCGCCAGCAGCTTGATGGGGGACTGGTACTTC. Protein product: CASSLMGDWYF. This chain joins TRBV5-1 and TRBJ2-7; D perhaps matches TRBD2 (6 bases). The CDR3 is made up of 11 amino acids. The ends were cut back, 1 base at V and 12 bases at J, with 11 bases in the middle. The V gene's germline CDR1 is SGHRS and CDR2 YFSETQ.